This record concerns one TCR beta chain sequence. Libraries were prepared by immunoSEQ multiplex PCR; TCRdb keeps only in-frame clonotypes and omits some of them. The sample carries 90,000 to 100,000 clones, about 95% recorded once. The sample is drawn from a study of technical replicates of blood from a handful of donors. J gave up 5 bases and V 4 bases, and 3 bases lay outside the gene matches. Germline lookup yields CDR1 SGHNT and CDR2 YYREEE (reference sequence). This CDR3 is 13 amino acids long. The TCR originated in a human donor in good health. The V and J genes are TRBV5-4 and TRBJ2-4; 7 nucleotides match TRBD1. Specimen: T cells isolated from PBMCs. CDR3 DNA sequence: TGTGCCAGCAGCACTGGACAGGAAAACATTCAGTACTTC. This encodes CASSTGQENIQYF.